The next 10 T cell receptor beta chains were all read from a single sample in a study of OX40 agonist ivuxolimab in advanced cancers. TCRdb's copy holds only in-frame clones and misses some; the assay was immunoSEQ multiplex PCR. Of 55,000 to 65,000 clones listed, around 93% were seen once; the top ten hold 0.44%. Sequencing was performed on CD4+ or CD8+ T cells sorted from blood, taken in a trial of the OX40 agonist ivuxolimab. The receptors were gathered from an adult with an advanced solid tumor such as melanoma, head and neck, liver or kidney cancer.

The rearrangement joins TRBV18 to TRBJ1-1; 7 bases align to TRBD1. The CDR3 sequence is 14 residues long. CDR1 and CDR2 from the germline V gene are KGHSH and LQKENI. After removal of 4 bases from V and 4 bases from J, the junction contained 6 bases not matched to a gene. The CDR3, as DNA: TGTGCCAGCTCACGGGACAGTTTTGTCACTGAAGCTTTCTTT. Its translation is CASSRDSFVTEAFF.

This sequence joins TRBV19 and TRBJ1-4; 7 bases line up with TRBD1. V was clipped by 5 bases and J by 0 bases; unmatched bases: 9. Germline CDR1 reads LNHDA; CDR2 reads SQIVND (reference sequence). The CDR3 extends over 17 amino acids. This CDR3 is CASSLRTGFATNEKLFF. CDR3 DNA sequence: TGTGCCAGTAGTTTACGGACAGGCTTTGCAACTAATGAAAAACTGTTTTTT.

The chain is built from TRBV2 and TRBJ1-6, with a weak D call TRBD1 (5 bases). The CDR3 consists of 14 residues. V was cut by 7 bases and J by 9 bases, with 16 bases left in between. The germline V gene encodes CDR1 SNHLY and CDR2 FYNNEI. CDR3 nucleotides: TGTGCCAGCACCTTCAGGGTTGTTGTTTCACCCCTCCACTTT. This gives the protein CASTFRVVVSPLHF.

For the CDR3, the DNA is TGCGCCAGCAGCTTGGCCCAGGGATCTGGAAACACCATATATTTT. Its protein is CASSLAQGSGNTIYF. V usage is TRBV5-1 and J usage is TRBJ1-3; D perhaps matches TRBD1 (5 bases). The V gene lost 0 bases and the J gene lost 1 base, with 8 bases spanning the gap. The CDR3 is 15 residues long. Germline loops: CDR1 SGHRS, CDR2 YFSETQ.

This chain uses TRBV2 with TRBJ2-7; the D gene could be TRBD1 or TRBD2 (5 bases each). The CDR3 is 12 residues long. Germline CDR1 SNHLY, CDR2 FYNNEI. Trimming took 4 bases from V and 4 from J, leaving 8 bases between them. CDR3 nucleotides: TGTGCCAGCAGTGGGGGGATATACGAGCAGTACTTC. Protein product: CASSGGIYEQYF.

This clone was seen a few times. This chain connects TRBV6-6 to TRBJ2-3; 8 positions match TRBD2. With 4 bases clipped from V and 8 bases from J, the junction kept 5 bases outside the gene matches. In germline, CDR1 is MNHNY, CDR2 SVGAGI (reference sequence). The CDR3 totals 13 residues. CDR3 nucleotide sequence: TGTGCCAGCAGTTCCTCACGGGGGGGTACGCAGTATTTT. This translates into CASSSSRGGTQYF.

The genes are TRBV19 and TRBJ2-3; perhaps TRBD1 as D (6 bases). Germline V gives CDR1 LNHDA, CDR2 SQIVND (reference sequence). The V gene lost 6 bases and the J gene lost 4 bases, with 8 bases spanning the gap. This CDR3 is built from 12 residues. The CDR3 loop reads CASSRGSDTQYF. The DNA of the CDR3 is TGTGCCAGTAGCAGGGGTTCAGATACGCAGTATTTT.

V is TRBV6-5 and J is TRBJ1-1; tentative D call: TRBD1 (5 bases). Trimming shortened V by 6 bases and J by 0 bases, and 14 bases separated the two germline ends. From germline, CDR1 is MNHEY and CDR2 SVGAGI. The CDR3 covers 15 residues. The CDR3 DNA reads as TGTGCCAGCAGGCCCCCGGGGGGTTTGAACACTGAAGCTTTCTTT. This encodes CASRPPGGLNTEAFF.

The chain recombines TRBV7-9 with TRBJ2-1; 11 bases fit TRBD2. The CDR3 extends over 16 amino acids. Germline assignment: CDR1 SEHNR and CDR2 FQNEAQ (reference sequence). V was clipped by 0 bases and J by 9 bases; unmatched bases: 7. DNA for the CDR3: TGTGCCAGCAGCTTAGCGACTAGCGGGATCCCGGCTGAGCAGTTCTTC. Translating it yields CASSLATSGIPAEQFF.

V and J are TRBV2 and TRBJ1-2, with D uncertain. The length of the CDR3 is 13 residues. Trimming took 7 bases from V and 1 from J, leaving 10 bases between them. Germline CDR1 and CDR2: SNHLY and FYNNEI. The CDR3 is CASKVGDNYGYTF. DNA for the CDR3: TGTGCCAGCAAGGTCGGGGATAACTATGGCTACACCTTC.